The sequence of this T cell receptor beta chain was determined in a study of blood T cells in healthy people across ages. Study overall: Using template switching, researchers captured about one barcoded beta molecule for each two T cells.

Germline V gene data show CDR1 as SGHRS and CDR2 as YFSETQ. V gave up 0 bases and J gave up 5 bases, with 11 bases separating them. The CDR3 contains 15 residues. Primers used in a second PCR of about 6 to 12 cycles were a sample-barcoded 5' primer and a J-beta primer mix. Individual samples furnished no less than 3 million CDR3-containing paired-end reads apiece. Each CDR3 protein is one row after TCRdb ran MiXCR on the 5' RACE reads. The repertoire holds hundreds of thousands of distinct CDR3 sequences, with about 28% as singletons. This sample also belongs to another study, concerning T cells of mothers and their children. From that paper: No persistent microchimeric T cell clones were detected at approximately 91 clones per million clonotypes sensitivity.

This TCR was recovered from a boy between 2 and 10 years old in good health. The chain couples TRBV5-1 to TRBJ2-2; D uncertain. The sequenced material came from blood. CDR3 residues: CASSLADLTTGELFF. In DNA form, the CDR3 reads TGCGCCAGCAGCTTGGCGGATCTTACGACCGGGGAGCTGTTTTTT.